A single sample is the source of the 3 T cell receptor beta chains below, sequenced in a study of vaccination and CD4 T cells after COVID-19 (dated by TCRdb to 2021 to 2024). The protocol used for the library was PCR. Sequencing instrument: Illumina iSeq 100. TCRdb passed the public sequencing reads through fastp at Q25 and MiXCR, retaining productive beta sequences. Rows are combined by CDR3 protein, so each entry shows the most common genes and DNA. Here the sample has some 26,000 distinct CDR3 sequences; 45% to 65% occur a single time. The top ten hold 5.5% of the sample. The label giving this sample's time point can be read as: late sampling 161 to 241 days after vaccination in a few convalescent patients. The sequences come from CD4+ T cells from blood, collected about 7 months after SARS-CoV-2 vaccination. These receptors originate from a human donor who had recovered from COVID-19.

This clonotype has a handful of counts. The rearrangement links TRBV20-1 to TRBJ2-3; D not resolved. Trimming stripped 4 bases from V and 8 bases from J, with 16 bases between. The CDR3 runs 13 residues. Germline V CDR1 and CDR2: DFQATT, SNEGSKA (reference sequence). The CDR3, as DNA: TGCAGTGCTACCTCCTACCCCCTGGTTACGCAGTATTTT. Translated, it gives CSATSYPLVTQYF.

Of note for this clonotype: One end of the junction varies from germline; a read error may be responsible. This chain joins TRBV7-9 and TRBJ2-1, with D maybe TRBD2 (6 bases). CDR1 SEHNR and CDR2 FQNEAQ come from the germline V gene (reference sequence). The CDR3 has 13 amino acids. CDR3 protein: CASSVTSYDEQFF. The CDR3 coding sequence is TGTGCCAGCAGCGTAACTAGCTACGATGAGCAGTTCTTC.

DNA of the CDR3: TGTGTCCGTCGGGAGGTGAGCACTGAAGCTTTCTTT. This encodes CVRREVSTEAFF. The V gene is TRBV28, the J gene TRBJ1-1; D remains ambiguous. The germline V gene encodes CDR1 MDHEN and CDR2 SYDVKM. The CDR3 is 12 amino acids.